Below are 31 T cell receptor beta chains sequenced from a single sample in a study of response to subunit inactivated influenza vaccine. TCRdb re-called the RT-PCR reads through MiXCR, storing one row per CDR3 protein. The data show almost 600,000 distinct CDR3 sequences, roughly 15% seen once. Sequences were derived from PBMCs from blood, sampled roughly 12 days after vaccination. All receptors derive from a man aged 45-65 years who received an inactivated influenza vaccine.

This sequence joins TRBV12-3 or TRBV12-4 and TRBJ2-3; 9 bases fit TRBD2. The CDR3 is 17 residues long. The ends lost 1 base at V and 2 bases at J; junction bases unmatched: 7. CDR3 coding DNA: TGTGCCAGCAGTTTAGGTCTAGCGGGGCCCCACACAGATACGCAGTATTTT. Translation: CASSLGLAGPHTDTQYF.

This clonotype occurred a few times. The CDR3 protein is CSLVSGAYGYTF. CDR3 sequence (DNA): TGCAGCTTGGTTTCGGGGGCCTATGGCTACACCTTC. The chain couples TRBV20-1 to TRBJ1-2; D might be TRBD1 (6 bases). This CDR3 is built from 12 residues. The germline V gene has CDR1 DFQATT and CDR2 SNEGSKA (reference sequence).

The table lists this clonotype with a few counts. V gene TRBV28 combines with J gene TRBJ2-3; D is possibly TRBD1 or TRBD2 (6 bases each). The CDR3 spans 12 residues. V lost 6 bases and J lost 11, with 15 bases in between. Germline V gene data show CDR1 as MDHEN and CDR2 as SYDVKM. CDR3 sequence reads: CASRGGTWVQYF. The CDR3 DNA follows: TGTGCCAGCAGAGGGGGGACATGGGTGCAGTATTTT.

V gene TRBV25-1 combines with J gene TRBJ1-3; D unresolved. CDR3 length: 12 amino acids. V was pared by 7 bases and J by 2 bases, with 6 bases between. The germline CDR1 and CDR2 sequences are MGHDK and SYGVNS. CDR3 in amino acids: CASTAAGNTIYF. CDR3 DNA sequence: TGTGCCAGCACTGCCGCTGGAAACACCATATATTTT.

As DNA, the CDR3 is TGTGCCTGGAGACCCAACGGGGCCAACGTCCTGACTTTC. It codes for CAWRPNGANVLTF. This chain uses TRBV30 with TRBJ2-6; no clear D. Germline CDR1 is GTSNPN and CDR2 is SVGIG (reference sequence). V lost 3 bases and J 4 bases, leaving 7 bases between the germline ends. The CDR3 runs 13 residues.

This clonotype was detected a few times. The chain recombines TRBV5-1 with TRBJ2-2; 7 positions agree with TRBD2. The junction had 7 bases not matched to a gene; V was cut back by 4 bases and J by 7 bases. Germline values: CDR1 SGHRS, CDR2 YFSETQ. The CDR3 totals 14 residues. The CDR3 loop is CASSAGLVGGELFF. The CDR3 coding sequence is TGCGCCAGCAGCGCCGGACTAGTAGGCGGGGAGCTGTTTTTT.

The chain uses TRBV7-2 and TRBJ2-5; tentatively, D is TRBD2 (6 bases). Germline V CDR1 and CDR2: SGHTA, FQGNSA. Trimming took 0 bases from V and 1 from J, leaving 18 bases between them. The length of the CDR3 is 18 residues. This CDR3 reads CASSLAYTGGGLQETQYF. The CDR3 nucleotides read TGTGCCAGCAGCTTAGCGTATACCGGGGGAGGCCTCCAAGAGACCCAGTACTTC.

The chain links TRBV4-3 to TRBJ2-5; 9 bases agree with TRBD2. The CDR3 loop spans 16 amino acids. V shed 0 bases and J 4 bases; nucleotides not matched to a gene: 6. CDR1 LGHNA and CDR2 YSLEER come from the germline V gene. The DNA of the CDR3 is TGCGCCAGCAGCCAAGATTTCCCAGCGGGGGGAGAGACCCAGTACTTC. Translating gives CASSQDFPAGGETQYF.

This clonotype showed up just a few times. The CDR3 loop reads CASSFDLGANTEAFF. The CDR3 region has the DNA TGCGCCAGCAGCTTTGATCTGGGTGCGAACACTGAAGCTTTCTTT. The V and J genes are TRBV5-1 and TRBJ1-1; D is ambiguous. V was pared by 2 bases and J by 1 base, with 12 bases between. This CDR3 is built from 15 residues. CDR1 SGHRS and CDR2 YFSETQ come from the germline V gene.

The rearrangement joins TRBV5-6 to TRBJ1-2; D remains unclear. Germline CDR1 reads SGHDT; CDR2 reads YYEEEE. Trimming removed 1 base from V and 3 bases from J, with 10 bases in between. The CDR3 covers 14 residues. The CDR3 sequence: CASSLLDGYYGYTF. The CDR3 coding sequence is TGTGCCAGCAGCTTGCTGGACGGATACTATGGCTACACCTTC. The full variable domain, in which reference TRBV5-6 and TRBJ1-2 provide the parts outside the CDR3, is DAGVTQSPTHLIKTRGQQVTLRCSPKSGHDTVSWYQQALGQGPQFIFQYYEEEERQRGNFPDRFSGHQFPNYSSELNVNALLLGDSALYLCASSLLDGYYGYTFGSGTRLTVV.

This clonotype was detected a few times. The rearrangement uses TRBV7-6 and TRBJ2-3, with TRBD2 identical over 12 bases. The CDR3 consists of 16 residues. Trimming cost V 5 bases and J 2 bases; bases outside gene matches: 5. Germline CDR1 and CDR2: SGHVS and FNYEAQ. DNA of the CDR3: TGTGCCAGCAGCCCTAGCGGGGGGGTACACACAGATACGCAGTATTTT. It yields the protein CASSPSGGVHTDTQYF.

This clonotype was counted at least ten times. This sequence joins TRBV12-3 or TRBV12-4 and TRBJ2-1, with 10 bases lining up with TRBD2. After removal of 6 bases from V and 4 bases from J, the junction contained 3 bases not matched to a gene. This CDR3 contains 14 residues. CDR3 loop: CASRGLAAYNEQFF. The CDR3 coding sequence is TGTGCCAGCAGAGGACTAGCGGCTTACAATGAGCAGTTCTTC.

The V and J genes are TRBV28 and TRBJ1-2, with 10 bases matching TRBD1. V dropped 7 bases and J dropped 6; count of bases not matched to a gene: 11. Germline loops: CDR1 MDHEN, CDR2 SYDVKM. The CDR3 is made up of 15 amino acids. The CDR3 reads CASTGHGQGGDGYTF. The CDR3, as DNA: TGTGCCAGCACCGGGCATGGACAGGGGGGAGATGGCTACACCTTC.

The chain combines TRBV5-5 with TRBJ2-3; 10 bases are a match to TRBD1. The junction had 6 bases not matched to a gene; V was cut back by 1 base and J by 4 bases. The CDR3 extends over 16 amino acids. CDR1 SGHKS and CDR2 YYEKEE come from the germline V gene (reference sequence). CDR3 in amino acids: CASSLRGDRGPDTQYF. CDR3 DNA sequence: TGTGCCAGCAGCTTGAGGGGGGACAGGGGCCCAGATACGCAGTATTTT.

This chain joins TRBV29-1 and TRBJ2-1, with 9 bases matching TRBD2. The CDR3 contains 15 residues. Germline V lookup: CDR1 SQVTM, CDR2 ANQGSEA. The V and J ends lost 5 bases and 5 bases, in that order; junction bases with no gene match: 10. Written as DNA, the CDR3 is TGCAGCGTTACCAATAGCGGGAGAGGGGACAATGAGCAGTTCTTC. Translation gives CSVTNSGRGDNEQFF.

This sequence joins TRBV12-3 or TRBV12-4 and TRBJ2-1; D is perhaps TRBD1 (7 bases). The V end lost 6 bases, the J end lost 7 bases, and 19 bases lay between the germline ends. The CDR3 is 15 amino acids. CDR3 protein: CASSRTQGGYNEQFF. CDR3 coding DNA: TGTGCCAGCAGCCGTACCCAGGGGGGCTATAATGAGCAGTTCTTC.

V and J are TRBV6-2 or TRBV6-3 and TRBJ2-7; 7 bases map to TRBD2. Per the germline V gene, CDR1 is MNHEY and CDR2 is SVGEGT. This CDR3 comprises 15 residues. Unmatched junction bases numbered 5, after V lost 2 bases and J lost 1 base. The CDR3 sequence is CASSYGRGISYEQYF. As DNA, the CDR3 is TGTGCCAGCAGTTACGGGCGGGGGATATCCTACGAGCAGTACTTC.

This chain joins TRBV11-1 and TRBJ2-7, with 12 bases that match TRBD2. Germline loops: CDR1 SGHAT, CDR2 FQDESV (reference sequence). The length of the CDR3 is 18 residues. The ends lost 4 bases at V and 1 base at J; junction bases unmatched: 11. The CDR3 sequence: CASSSGRRTSGGSYEQYF. CDR3 DNA sequence: TGTGCCAGCAGCTCGGGACGGCGAACTAGCGGGGGGTCCTACGAGCAGTACTTC.

The rearrangement uses TRBV7-8 and TRBJ1-1; no definite D call. V gave up 1 base and J gave up 1 base, with 10 bases separating them. Germline V lookup: CDR1 SGHVS, CDR2 FQNEAQ. The CDR3 is 15 amino acids. CDR3 amino acids: CASSLGALENTEAFF. The CDR3 DNA is TGTGCCAGCAGCTTAGGGGCCCTTGAGAACACTGAAGCTTTCTTT.

This clonotype has just a few counts. The V and J genes are TRBV7-2 and TRBJ2-1; 14 nucleotides match TRBD2. V lost 2 bases and J lost 7; bases outside the gene matches: 4. CDR3 size: 16 residues. Germline assignment: CDR1 SGHTA and CDR2 FQGNSA. Here the CDR3 reads CASSLRLAGGRNEQFF. In nucleotides, the CDR3 is TGTGCCAGCAGCTTAAGACTAGCGGGGGGGAGGAATGAGCAGTTCTTC.

This clonotype was detected only a few times. This rearrangement joins TRBV10-1 to TRBJ1-1; no definite D call. V lost 0 bases to trimming and J lost 11 bases, with 16 bases between them. This CDR3 contains 14 residues. The V gene's germline CDR1 is WNHNN and CDR2 SYGVQD (reference sequence). The CDR3 reads CASSESTRARRAFF. The CDR3 DNA is TGCGCCAGCAGTGAGTCGACTCGTGCCAGGCGTGCTTTCTTT.

The chain combines TRBV20-1 with TRBJ1-2, with TRBD1 matching over 10 bases. Germline assignment: CDR1 DFQATT and CDR2 SNEGSKA (reference sequence). V dropped 5 bases and J dropped 6; count of bases not matched to a gene: 9. The CDR3 is 14 residues long. The CDR3: CSAAAAGTGDGYTF. The CDR3 DNA sequence: TGCAGTGCTGCAGCCGCCGGGACAGGGGATGGCTACACCTTC.

This clonotype occurred a few times. The chain has TRBV6-2 or TRBV6-3 and TRBJ1-2; 7 nucleotides align to TRBD1. Germline CDR1 MNHEY, CDR2 SVGEGT. The V segment lost 0 bases and the J segment 6 bases; nucleotides outside the gene matches: 7. The CDR3 loop spans 15 amino acids. DNA of the CDR3: TGTGCCAGCAGTTACTCGTTGGTGCAGGGGGATGGCTACACCTTC. Its protein is CASSYSLVQGDGYTF.

This clonotype was recorded a few times. V is TRBV3-1 and J is TRBJ2-7; 8 bases match TRBD1. This CDR3 spans 13 amino acids. Germline assignment: CDR1 LGHDT and CDR2 YNNKEL (reference sequence). V shed 4 bases, J shed 6 bases, and the junction held 5 bases outside the gene matches. CDR3 bases: TGTGCCAGCAGCCGCAGGGGGCACAGCGAGCAGTACTTC. Translating it yields CASSRRGHSEQYF.

This clonotype was observed a few times. V and J are TRBV7-2 and TRBJ2-4; 10 bases fit TRBD1. The V segment lost 6 bases and the J segment 6 bases; nucleotides outside the gene matches: 8. Germline values: CDR1 SGHTA, CDR2 FQGNSA. The CDR3 has 15 residues. The CDR3 DNA reads as TGTGCCAGCAGAGACCGGGACAGGGGCTTAAACATTCAGTACTTC. Its translation is CASRDRDRGLNIQYF.

This clonotype was seen repeatedly, ten times or more. The J gene is TRBJ2-5, the V gene TRBV20-1; the match to TRBD2 covers 8 bases. The CDR3 is 15 residues long. Germline V CDR1 and CDR2: DFQATT, SNEGSKA (reference sequence). J gave up 5 bases and V 0 bases, and 8 bases lay outside the gene matches. As DNA, the CDR3 is TGCAGTGCTAGAGATCTCTCGGGAGGGATTGAGACCCAGTACTTC. This gives the protein CSARDLSGGIETQYF.

In this sample, this clonotype turned up a few times. V gene TRBV11-2 combines with J gene TRBJ2-5; D remains ambiguous. V shed 5 bases and J shed 0 bases, with 13 bases lying between them. The CDR3 loop spans 15 amino acids. The germline V gene encodes CDR1 SGHAT and CDR2 FQNNGV. The CDR3 is CASSPRMGYQETQYF. The CDR3 DNA is TGTGCCAGCAGCCCAAGGATGGGGTACCAAGAGACCCAGTACTTC.

This clonotype turned up a few times. V is TRBV20-1 and J is TRBJ2-1, with a weak D call TRBD2 (6 bases). The ends were cut back, 6 bases at V and 0 bases at J, with 18 bases in the middle. The germline gives CDR1 DFQATT, CDR2 SNEGSKA (reference sequence). The length of the CDR3 is 16 residues. The CDR3 is CSAKARGSSSYNEQFF. The CDR3 nucleotides read TGCAGTGCCAAAGCGCGGGGCAGTAGCTCCTACAATGAGCAGTTCTTC.

This clonotype was observed a few times. The CDR3 bases are TGCAGTGCCCCGGGACAGGGTTTTGTCGAGCAGTACTTC. Amino acids: CSAPGQGFVEQYF. The chain has TRBV20-1 and TRBJ2-7, with 9 bases that match TRBD1. J gave up 6 bases and V 6 bases, and 9 bases lay outside the gene matches. Germline V CDR1 and CDR2: DFQATT, SNEGSKA (reference sequence). The CDR3 loop spans 13 amino acids.

Only a few counts were recorded for this clonotype. This rearrangement joins TRBV4-2 to TRBJ2-6; D is possibly TRBD2 (7 bases). This CDR3 comprises 19 residues. The V end was cut by 0 bases, the J end by 0 bases, with 15 bases between. CDR1 LGHNA and CDR2 YNFKEQ come from the germline V gene. The CDR3 sequence is CASSQDWGGDYSGANVLTF. As DNA, the CDR3 is TGTGCCAGCAGCCAAGATTGGGGGGGCGACTACTCTGGGGCCAACGTCCTGACTTTC.

This clonotype was seen more than once but under ten times. This sequence joins TRBV11-2 and TRBJ1-2; D gene uncertain. V dropped 3 bases and J dropped 5 bases, with 10 bases sitting between them. The CDR3 has 13 residues. Germline CDR1 and CDR2: SGHAT and FQNNGV. The CDR3 loop reads CASSFRTAYGYTF. CDR3 in DNA: TGTGCCAGCAGCTTTCGGACCGCATATGGCTACACCTTC.